A single sample is the source of the 32 T cell receptor beta chains below, sequenced in a study of cytomegalovirus exposure and HLA in healthy donors. PCR used 60 Vbeta primers and 13 Jbeta primers. Produced via immunoSEQ multiplex PCR; TCRdb's table is partial and in-frame only. Its table lists 68,000 or so clones. Sequenced input: PBMCs. The receptors come from a female donor in good health and CMV-seropositive.

The V gene is TRBV30, the J gene TRBJ1-2, with 8 bases matching TRBD1. This CDR3 is 13 amino acids long. Germline lookup yields CDR1 GTSNPN and CDR2 SVGIG (reference sequence). The V gene end was trimmed by 7 bases and the J gene end by 4 bases; junction bases not matched to a gene: 8. The CDR3, as DNA: TGTGCCTTAGGACAGGGACTTGTCTATGGCTACACCTTC. Translation: CALGQGLVYGYTF.

The chain joins TRBV7-2 to TRBJ1-1; a possible D gene is TRBD1 (6 bases). Germline lookup yields CDR1 SGHTA and CDR2 FQGNSA. This CDR3 is 14 amino acids long. The V gene lost 2 bases and the J gene lost 5 bases, with 12 bases spanning the gap. This CDR3 is CASSLSPGQTEAFF. CDR3 in DNA: TGTGCCAGCAGCTTATCACCAGGACAGACTGAAGCTTTCTTT.

V is TRBV28 and J is TRBJ2-3; the match to TRBD1 covers 8 bases. The CDR3 totals 15 residues. After removal of 5 bases from V and 2 bases from J, the junction contained 6 bases not matched to a gene. Germline-derived CDR1 and CDR2 are MDHEN and SYDVKM. The CDR3 nucleotides read TGTGCCAGCAGTCCGGACAGGGAGTACACAGATACGCAGTATTTT. Translating it yields CASSPDREYTDTQYF.

The chain couples TRBV29-1 to TRBJ2-1; D perhaps matches TRBD2 (6 bases). Germline lookup yields CDR1 SQVTM and CDR2 ANQGSEA. The ends were cut back, 3 bases at V and 2 bases at J, with 8 bases in the middle. This CDR3 has 13 residues. CDR3 in amino acids: CSVDGGAYNEQFF. CDR3 bases: TGCAGCGTTGATGGCGGGGCCTACAATGAGCAGTTCTTC.

The rearrangement uses TRBV28 and TRBJ1-1; 8 bases are shared with TRBD1. The germline V gene has CDR1 MDHEN and CDR2 SYDVKM. The ends lost 5 bases at V and 10 bases at J; junction bases unmatched: 6. This CDR3 spans 12 amino acids. The CDR3 is CASSRQGRRAFF. DNA of the CDR3: TGTGCCAGCAGTAGACAGGGGCGGAGAGCTTTCTTT.

This chain links TRBV10-2 with TRBJ1-2; 8 bases align to TRBD1. There are 14 residues in the CDR3. Germline CDR1 is WSHSY and CDR2 is SAAADI. Trimming at V came to 1 base and at J to 6 bases, leaving 4 bases not matched to a gene. The CDR3 protein is CASSELGQGDGYTF. DNA for the CDR3: TGCGCCAGCAGTGAGTTAGGACAGGGTGATGGCTACACCTTC.

The chain joins TRBV7-8 to TRBJ2-4, with a weak D call TRBD2 (5 bases). The CDR3 length is 14 residues. Per the germline V gene, CDR1 is SGHVS and CDR2 is FQNEAQ. Trimming removed 5 bases from V and 7 bases from J, with 15 bases in between. The CDR3 DNA is TGTGCCAGCAGCCAACCGCCGGGGAAGAACATTCAGTACTTC. It is translated as CASSQPPGKNIQYF. Variable domain in full (rest from reference TRBV7-8 and TRBJ2-4): GAGVSQSPRYKVAKRGQDVALRCDPISGHVSLFWYQQALGQGPEFLTYFQNEAQLDKSGLPSDRFFAERPEGSVSTLKIQRTQQEDSAVYLCASSQPPGKNIQYFGAGTRLSVL.

The J gene is TRBJ2-7, the V gene TRBV6-1, with 9 bases lining up with TRBD1. Germline-derived CDR1 and CDR2 are MNHNS and SASEGT. The trim removed 2 bases at V and 3 bases at J, leaving 5 bases unmatched. CDR3 size: 15 residues. The CDR3: CASSESKGQGYEQYF. The CDR3 DNA reads TGTGCCAGCAGTGAATCGAAGGGACAGGGCTACGAGCAGTACTTC.

This chain uses TRBV7-3 with TRBJ2-1, with TRBD1 matching 8 bases. The J segment lost 2 bases and the V segment lost 2 bases, leaving 5 bases of the junction unmatched. The CDR3 runs 16 residues. Germline lookup yields CDR1 SGHTA and CDR2 FQGTGA. CDR3 sequence reads: CASSLRPGGTYNEQFF. DNA of the CDR3: TGTGCCAGCAGCTTACGTCCAGGGGGCACCTACAATGAGCAGTTCTTC.

The chain is built from TRBV9 and TRBJ1-6; TRBD1 might be the D (5 bases). The CDR3 is 14 residues long. V was clipped by 0 bases and J by 6 bases, with 7 bases between them. Germline CDR1 is SGDLS and CDR2 is YYNGEE. The CDR3 sequence is CASSVATVNSPLHF. The CDR3 DNA sequence: TGTGCCAGCAGCGTAGCGACAGTTAATTCACCCCTCCACTTT. Combining the CDR3 with reference TRBV9 and TRBJ1-6 gives the whole variable domain DSGVTQTPKHLITATGQRVTLRCSPRSGDLSVYWYQQSLDQGLQFLIQYYNGEERAKGNILERFSAQQFPDLHSELNLSSLELGDSALYFCASSVATVNSPLHFGNGTRLTVT.

This sequence joins TRBV7-9 and TRBJ1-5; 7 bases map to TRBD1. Unmatched junction bases numbered 5, after V lost 4 bases and J lost 5 bases. This CDR3 spans 14 amino acids. CDR1 SEHNR and CDR2 FQNEAQ come from the germline V gene (reference sequence). CDR3: CASSYIDRDQPQHF. The DNA of the CDR3 is TGTGCCAGCAGCTATATCGACAGGGATCAGCCCCAGCATTTT.

The chain uses TRBV6-5 and TRBJ2-2, with TRBD1 as a possible D gene (5 bases). This CDR3 contains 14 residues. Trimming took 2 bases from V and 7 from J, leaving 11 bases between them. In germline, CDR1 is MNHEY, CDR2 SVGAGI. CDR3 DNA sequence: TGTGCCAGCAGTTACGTAACAGGCGTCGGGGAGCTGTTTTTT. It yields the protein CASSYVTGVGELFF.

The V call is TRBV21-1, the J call TRBJ2-7; the table's TRBD2 call for D was not verified on the DNA. TRBV21-1 is assigned pseudogene status. The CDR3 has 17 amino acids. The CDR3 loop is CASSKLSSEEGRYEQYF. Written as DNA, the CDR3 is TGTGCCAGCAGCAAACTTTCTAGCGAGGAGGGTCGTTACGAGCAGTACTTC.

The chain employs TRBV4-3 and TRBJ2-7; D is perhaps TRBD2 (5 bases). Germline lookup yields CDR1 LGHNA and CDR2 YSLEER. This CDR3 has 17 residues. V shed 0 bases and J shed 1 base, with 16 bases lying between them. The CDR3 loop is CASSQDVARGQSYEQYF. The CDR3 nucleotides are TGCGCCAGCAGCCAAGATGTTGCACGGGGTCAATCCTACGAGCAGTACTTC.

This sequence joins TRBV6-1 and TRBJ2-7, with 7 bases matching TRBD2. This CDR3 comprises 14 residues. CDR1 MNHNS and CDR2 SASEGT come from the germline V gene. Losses at the gene ends were 4 bases for V and 4 bases for J; bases not matched to a gene: 7. The CDR3 sequence: CASSVGRAWYEQYF. For the CDR3, the DNA is TGTGCCAGCAGTGTGGGGAGGGCCTGGTACGAGCAGTACTTC.

The chain employs TRBV5-1 and TRBJ2-5, with 10 bases fitting TRBD2. The ends lost 2 bases at V and 2 bases at J; junction bases unmatched: 3. The CDR3 is 15 residues long. The V gene's germline CDR1 is SGHRS and CDR2 YFSETQ. CDR3 coding DNA: TGCGCCAGCAGCTTAGGACTAGCGGCACAAGAGACCCAGTACTTC. Translating it yields CASSLGLAAQETQYF.

The chain recombines TRBV2 with TRBJ2-5, with TRBD2 matching 11 bases. Germline CDR1 reads SNHLY; CDR2 reads FYNNEI. This CDR3 spans 14 amino acids. The trim removed 6 bases at V and 4 bases at J, leaving 4 bases unmatched. The CDR3 nucleotides are TGTGCCAGCAGACTCACTAGCGGGGGAGAGACCCAGTACTTC. It specifies CASRLTSGGETQYF.

The chain is built from TRBV6-1 and TRBJ2-1; TRBD1 agrees at 8 bases. The V and J ends lost 5 bases and 4 bases, in that order; junction bases with no gene match: 4. Germline CDR1 is MNHNS and CDR2 is SASEGT. The CDR3 is made up of 14 amino acids. CDR3 loop: CASSNQGAYNEQFF. CDR3 DNA sequence: TGTGCCAGCAGTAATCAGGGGGCTTACAATGAGCAGTTCTTC.

This sequence joins TRBV4-2 and TRBJ2-3; tentative D call: TRBD1 (6 bases). Trimming shortened V by 6 bases and J by 2 bases, and 12 bases separated the two germline ends. The V gene's germline CDR1 is LGHNA and CDR2 YNFKEQ. This CDR3 comprises 14 residues. The CDR3 region is CASSSGQSTDTQYF. For the CDR3, the DNA is TGTGCCAGCAGTTCCGGACAGTCCACAGATACGCAGTATTTT.

The CDR3 protein is CASSRQGRAGYTF. CDR3 coding DNA: TGTGCCAGCAGCCGTCAGGGGAGAGCTGGCTACACCTTC. The genes are TRBV7-9 and TRBJ1-2; TRBD1 might be the D (6 bases). This CDR3 contains 13 residues. Trimming took off 5 bases at V and 7 bases at J, with 14 bases between the two ends. Germline V lookup: CDR1 SEHNR, CDR2 FQNEAQ (reference sequence).

The chain has TRBV15 and TRBJ1-4; the D is unclear. V was clipped by 5 bases and J by 6 bases, with 16 bases between them. The length of the CDR3 is 15 residues. Germline-derived CDR1 and CDR2 are LNHNV and YYDKDF (reference sequence). The CDR3 sequence: CATSLEREWDEKLFF. In nucleotides, the CDR3 is TGTGCCACCAGCTTAGAGAGGGAGTGGGATGAAAAACTGTTTTTT.

The chain employs TRBV7-9 and TRBJ2-3, with 8 positions matching TRBD2. Trimming took 6 bases from V and 4 from J; bases not matched to a gene: 15. Germline V gene sequence: CDR1 SEHNR, CDR2 FQNEAQ (reference sequence). The CDR3 totals 17 residues. Here the CDR3 DNA reads TGTGCCAGCAGTAGCGCCGGAGCGGGAGAGAGGTCAGATACGCAGTATTTT. Amino acid sequence: CASSSAGAGERSDTQYF.

V gene TRBV28 combines with J gene TRBJ2-3; 8 bases line up with TRBD2. The J segment lost 2 bases and the V segment lost 6 bases, leaving 13 bases of the junction unmatched. This CDR3 comprises 17 residues. CDR1 and CDR2 from the germline V gene are MDHEN and SYDVKM. The CDR3: CASSSRTSRKYTDTQYF. The DNA of the CDR3 is TGTGCCAGCAGCTCTAGGACTAGCCGAAAGTACACAGATACGCAGTATTTT.

V gene TRBV5-4 combines with J gene TRBJ1-1, with D unresolved. The germline V and J ends were trimmed by 9 bases and 1 base, with 7 bases remaining between them. This CDR3 has 11 amino acids. Germline V gene sequence: CDR1 SGHNT, CDR2 YYREEE (reference sequence). As DNA, the CDR3 is TGTGCCATCCACAGGAACACTGAAGCTTTCTTT. This sequence encodes CAIHRNTEAFF. The full variable domain, in which reference TRBV5-4 and TRBJ1-1 provide the parts outside the CDR3, is ETGVTQSPTHLIKTRGQQVTLRCSSQSGHNTVSWYQQALGQGPQFIFQYYREEENGRGNFPPRFSGLQFPNYSSELNVNALELDDSALYLCAIHRNTEAFFGQGTRLTVV.

Here the CDR3 DNA reads TGTGCCAGCAGCTTAGTCGGGACTGTGAACACCGGGGAGCTGTTTTTT. Translating it yields CASSLVGTVNTGELFF. The rearrangement joins TRBV7-2 to TRBJ2-2, with D perhaps TRBD2 (6 bases). The germline V gene encodes CDR1 SGHTA and CDR2 FQGNSA. CDR3 length: 16 amino acids. With 1 base removed from V and 1 base from J, the gap between germline ends came to 10 bases.

The gene calls are TRBV5-4 and TRBJ2-3; 9 nucleotides line up with TRBD2. V dropped 7 bases and J dropped 5; count of bases not matched to a gene: 8. The CDR3 runs 14 residues. Germline V gene data show CDR1 as SGHNT and CDR2 as YYREEE (reference sequence). DNA of the CDR3: TGTGCCAGCTCGCGGGGGGGCCGTGAAGATACGCAGTATTTT. This sequence encodes CASSRGGREDTQYF. The whole variable domain, filled in from reference TRBV5-4 and TRBJ2-3, reads ETGVTQSPTHLIKTRGQQVTLRCSSQSGHNTVSWYQQALGQGPQFIFQYYREEENGRGNFPPRFSGLQFPNYSSELNVNALELDDSALYLCASSRGGREDTQYFGPGTRLTVL.

The chain uses TRBV6-1 and TRBJ1-5; the D is unclear. CDR3 size: 13 residues. Per the germline V gene, CDR1 is MNHNS and CDR2 is SASEGT. V shed 6 bases and J shed 5 bases, with 11 bases lying between them. CDR3 in DNA: TGTGCCAGCAGGAACAGTTTAGATCAGCCCCAGCATTTT. Encoded protein: CASRNSLDQPQHF.

The J gene is TRBJ1-6, the V gene TRBV7-9; a possible D gene is TRBD1 (5 bases). V was shortened by 2 bases and J by 5 bases, with 13 bases between the two germline ends. CDR1 and CDR2 (germline): SEHNR, FQNEAQ (reference sequence). The CDR3 sequence is 16 residues long. The CDR3 sequence is CASSLTVTDDNSPLHF. The CDR3 coding sequence is TGTGCCAGCAGCTTAACAGTGACAGATGATAATTCACCCCTCCACTTT.

The chain links TRBV18 to TRBJ2-7; perhaps TRBD2 as D (6 bases). Germline V gene lookup returns CDR1 KGHSH and CDR2 LQKENI. V was cut by 3 bases and J by 7 bases, with 19 bases left in between. The CDR3 has 15 residues. CDR3 coding DNA: TGTGCCAGCTCACCTCTAGCGATGGGTAGTGAAGAGCAGTACTTC. Translated, it gives CASSPLAMGSEEQYF.

J is TRBJ2-5 and V is TRBV10-2; the match to TRBD2 covers 7 bases. Looked up from germline, CDR1 is WSHSY and CDR2 is SAAADI. Trimming at V came to 4 bases and at J to 3 bases, leaving 5 bases not matched to a gene. The CDR3 runs 14 residues. The CDR3 region is CASSVSAGEETQYF. The DNA for the CDR3 is TGCGCCAGCAGTGTCTCGGCGGGGGAAGAGACCCAGTACTTC.

V and J are TRBV2 and TRBJ2-5; 7 bases agree with TRBD1. In germline, CDR1 is SNHLY, CDR2 FYNNEI. With V trimmed by 6 bases and J by 1 base, 5 bases remained unmatched. The CDR3 spans 14 residues. This CDR3 reads CASSGTEVQETQYF. CDR3 DNA: TGTGCCAGCAGCGGGACAGAGGTCCAAGAGACCCAGTACTTC.

CDR3 sequence reads: CASSLYPPAGADNEQFF. CDR3 coding DNA: TGTGCCAGCAGCTTATACCCCCCTGCGGGAGCCGACAATGAGCAGTTCTTC. J is TRBJ2-1 and V is TRBV7-3, with 7 bases fitting TRBD2. J was trimmed by 5 bases and V by 2 bases; bases with no gene match: 12. The CDR3 is made up of 17 amino acids. The germline gives CDR1 SGHTA, CDR2 FQGTGA.